The 9 T cell receptor beta chains below all came from one sample that was sequenced in a study of cytomegalovirus exposure and HLA in healthy donors. The PCR had 60 Vbeta and 13 Jbeta primers. Data came from immunoSEQ multiplex PCR; TCRdb stores just in-frame clones and leaves some out. Among approximately 160,000 clones listed, around 81% were seen once. What was sequenced was PBMCs. These receptors all come from a man aged 35 to 55 in good health and CMV-seronegative.

The chain links TRBV7-9 to TRBJ2-1, with 7 bases that match TRBD1. CDR3 length: 13 residues. Germline V gene data show CDR1 as SEHNR and CDR2 as FQNEAQ (reference sequence). V gave up 5 bases and J gave up 12 bases; unmatched junction bases: 10. The CDR3 reads CASSPPLQGRQFF. The DNA for the CDR3 is TGTGCCAGCAGCCCACCCTTACAGGGGCGGCAGTTCTTC.

This clone was counted ten times or more. The same CDR3 is also encoded by other DNA sequences in this sample. The gene calls are TRBV6-4 and TRBJ1-1, with no clear D. Germline V lookup: CDR1 MRHNA, CDR2 SNTAGT. Trimming stripped 6 bases from V and 5 bases from J, with 10 bases between. The CDR3 loop spans 12 amino acids. This CDR3 is CASRGEGTEAFF. DNA of the CDR3: TGTGCCAGCAGGGGAGAGGGAACTGAAGCTTTCTTT.

V gene TRBV9 combines with J gene TRBJ1-2; TRBD1 matches at 7 bases. The CDR3 is 12 residues long. Germline CDR1 SGDLS, CDR2 YYNGEE. V shed 4 bases, J shed 7 bases, and the junction held 4 bases outside the gene matches. CDR3 sequence reads: CASSSDRSGYTF. In DNA, the CDR3 is TGTGCCAGCAGCTCGGACAGGTCTGGCTACACCTTC.

The chain couples TRBV19 to TRBJ2-5; 15 nucleotides align to TRBD2. The J segment lost 3 bases and the V segment lost 3 bases, leaving 2 bases of the junction unmatched. Germline assignment: CDR1 LNHDA and CDR2 SQIVND (reference sequence). This CDR3 has 16 amino acids. CDR3 in amino acids: CASSIGLAGGEETQYF. The CDR3 region has the DNA TGTGCCAGTAGTATTGGACTAGCGGGAGGGGAAGAGACCCAGTACTTC.

The gene calls are TRBV2 and TRBJ1-5; D is undetermined. Germline assignment: CDR1 SNHLY and CDR2 FYNNEI. Trimming removed 5 bases from V and 3 bases from J, with 11 bases in between. CDR3 length: 14 amino acids. The CDR3 DNA follows: TGTGCCAGCAGTCCCTTTATTTCCAATCAGCCCCAGCATTTT. Protein product: CASSPFISNQPQHF.

J is TRBJ2-7 and V is TRBV7-2; 8 bases align to TRBD1. This CDR3 has 13 residues. Germline V CDR1 and CDR2: SGHTA, FQGNSA. The V segment lost 7 bases and the J segment 7 bases; nucleotides outside the gene matches: 9. The CDR3, as DNA: TGTGCCAGCACGGCAGGGGGCGGGTGGGAGCAGTACTTC. Protein: CASTAGGGWEQYF.

This clone was seen a handful of times. This specimen includes other DNA sequences encoding the same CDR3. The chain couples TRBV28 to TRBJ2-1, with TRBD2 identical over 11 bases. V shed 7 bases, J shed 3 bases, and the junction held 5 bases outside the gene matches. Per the germline V gene, CDR1 is MDHEN and CDR2 is SYDVKM. This CDR3 comprises 15 residues. CDR3 sequence reads: CASTSGTSGYNEQFF. CDR3 nucleotides: TGTGCCAGCACCTCCGGGACTAGCGGCTACAATGAGCAGTTCTTC.

This clone was detected only a few times. Other DNA sequences in the same sample also yield this CDR3. V usage is TRBV30 and J usage is TRBJ2-5; D possibly corresponds to TRBD2 (5 bases). This CDR3 has 13 residues. CDR1 is GTSNPN and CDR2 is SVGIG in the germline V gene (reference sequence). Deletions cut 0 bases from V and 5 bases from J, with 10 bases between. CDR3 protein: CAWSVGVGETQYF. The DNA of the CDR3 is TGTGCCTGGAGTGTCGGGGTGGGGGAGACCCAGTACTTC.

V is TRBV7-3 and J is TRBJ2-6; maybe TRBD1 (5 bases). Trimming removed 4 bases at V and 2 bases at J, with 9 bases between. The germline gives CDR1 SGHTA, CDR2 FQGTGA. This CDR3 comprises 15 residues. The CDR3 DNA sequence: TGTGCCAGCAGCTCTCCAGGGCCTGGGGCCAACGTCCTGACTTTC. This gives the protein CASSSPGPGANVLTF. The full variable domain, in which reference TRBV7-3 and TRBJ2-6 provide the parts outside the CDR3, is GAGVSQTPSNKVTEKGKYVELRCDPISGHTALYWYRQSLGQGPEFLIYFQGTGAADDSGLPNDRFFAVRPEGSVSTLKIQRTERGDSAVYLCASSSPGPGANVLTFGAGSRLTVL.